These 13 T cell receptor beta chains came from one sample sequenced in a study of T cell clonotyping in hematopoietic cell transplantation. Produced via immunoSEQ multiplex PCR; TCRdb's table is partial and in-frame only. Of roughly 37,000 clones listed, approximately 89% were seen once; the top ten hold approximately 2%. The source material was peripheral blood mononuclear cells. These receptors were obtained from a woman aged 40-49 years in good health. Some clones in this sample may be carry-over from other donors' samples.

The chain is built from TRBV5-1 and TRBJ2-3, with D unresolved. The germline V and J ends were trimmed by 3 bases and 2 bases, with 4 bases remaining between them. Germline V lookup: CDR1 SGHRS, CDR2 YFSETQ. The CDR3 covers 12 residues. The CDR3 coding sequence is TGCGCCAGCAGCTCGACCACAGATACGCAGTATTTT. Encoded protein: CASSSTTDTQYF.

In its sample, this clone was seen once. This rearrangement joins TRBV10-3 to TRBJ2-3, with 13 bases lining up with TRBD2. Per the germline V gene, CDR1 is ENHRY and CDR2 is SYGVKD. With 6 bases clipped from V and 5 bases from J, the junction kept 2 bases outside the gene matches. This CDR3 is 14 amino acids long. CDR3 amino acids: CAISRLAGGDTQYF. In DNA form, the CDR3 reads TGTGCCATCAGCCGACTAGCGGGAGGAGATACGCAGTATTTT.

The chain joins TRBV30 to TRBJ2-2; 7 bases align to TRBD1. V shed 4 bases and J 6 bases; nucleotides not matched to a gene: 5. This CDR3 is built from 13 residues. Germline V gene lookup returns CDR1 GTSNPN and CDR2 SVGIG (reference sequence). CDR3 amino acids: CAWTEDRPGELFF. The CDR3 DNA reads TGTGCCTGGACCGAGGACAGGCCCGGGGAGCTGTTTTTT.

J is TRBJ1-3 and V is TRBV5-1; a possible D gene is TRBD1 (6 bases). V lost 2 bases and J 6 bases, leaving 12 bases between the germline ends. There are 14 residues in the CDR3. CDR1 is SGHRS and CDR2 is YFSETQ in the germline V gene. The CDR3 protein is CASSLSGGENTIYF. The CDR3 DNA reads TGCGCCAGCAGCTTATCCGGGGGCGAAAACACCATATATTTT. Together with reference TRBV5-1 and TRBJ1-3, the CDR3 gives the full variable domain: KAGVTQTPRYLIKTRGQQVTLSCSPISGHRSVSWYQQTPGQGLQFLFEYFSETQRNKGNFPGRFSGRQFSNSRSEMNVSTLELGDSALYLCASSLSGGENTIYFGEGSWLTVV.

J is TRBJ1-2 and V is TRBV6-1, with D perhaps matching TRBD1 (5 bases). The germline V gene encodes CDR1 MNHNS and CDR2 SASEGT. Trimming left V 7 bases short and J 0 bases short, with 12 bases between. The CDR3 loop spans 14 amino acids. The CDR3, as DNA: TGTGCCAGCACATGGGGGGATCCTAACTATGGCTACACCTTC. It specifies CASTWGDPNYGYTF.

This clone was seen only a few times. The rearrangement joins TRBV4-3 to TRBJ2-7; the match to TRBD2 covers 9 bases. The CDR3 totals 16 residues. V lost 1 base, J lost 4 bases, and 8 bases stayed unmatched. The germline CDR1 and CDR2 sequences are LGHNA and YSLEER. The CDR3 DNA sequence: TGCGCCAGCAGCCAAGTCGCGACTAGCGGAGCATACGAGCAGTACTTC. Its translation is CASSQVATSGAYEQYF.

This chain joins TRBV5-6 and TRBJ1-2, with no clear D. The germline V gene encodes CDR1 SGHDT and CDR2 YYEEEE. CDR3 length: 13 residues. Trimming stripped 2 bases from V and 8 bases from J, with 13 bases between. Written as DNA, the CDR3 is TGTGCCAGCAGCTTAGTTTCTGCGGACGGCTACACCTTC. This translates into CASSLVSADGYTF.

The V gene is TRBV28, the J gene TRBJ2-6; TRBD2 might be the D (6 bases). This CDR3 is built from 16 residues. The V gene lost 3 bases and the J gene lost 0 bases, with 9 bases spanning the gap. The germline V gene has CDR1 MDHEN and CDR2 SYDVKM. The CDR3 reads CASSLGGSSGANVLTF. The CDR3 DNA is TGTGCCAGCAGTTTGGGGGGTTCCTCTGGGGCCAACGTCCTGACTTTC.

This sequence joins TRBV5-1 and TRBJ2-2, with D possibly being TRBD2 (5 bases). Trimming removed 4 bases from V and 1 base from J, with 11 bases in between. The CDR3 loop spans 15 amino acids. Germline lookup yields CDR1 SGHRS and CDR2 YFSETQ. CDR3: CASSSTSQNTGELFF. CDR3 bases: TGCGCCAGCAGCAGTACTAGTCAGAACACCGGGGAGCTGTTTTTT.

This clone was detected once. The genes are TRBV5-1 and TRBJ2-1, with D uncertain. The V gene lost 4 bases and the J gene lost 3 bases, with 5 bases spanning the gap. The CDR3 runs to 12 residues. CDR1 is SGHRS, CDR2 YFSETQ, per germline. The CDR3 DNA reads as TGCGCCAGCAGCCAGGACTACAATGAGCAGTTCTTC. This encodes CASSQDYNEQFF.

The J gene is TRBJ2-7, the V gene TRBV27; 7 nucleotides agree with TRBD1. This CDR3 comprises 13 residues. In germline, CDR1 is MNHEY, CDR2 SMNVEV (reference sequence). J was trimmed by 3 bases and V by 6 bases; bases with no gene match: 5. As DNA, the CDR3 is TGTGCCAGCAGAACAACAGGGGTCTACGAGCAGTACTTC. Translated, it gives CASRTTGVYEQYF.

The DNA of the CDR3 is TGTGCCAGCAGCTTGGGCTTTTGGGGGGAGACCCAGTACTTC. It translates to CASSLGFWGETQYF. This sequence joins TRBV7-2 and TRBJ2-5; D might be TRBD1 or TRBD2, each matching 5 bases. CDR1 is SGHTA, CDR2 FQGNSA, per germline. The CDR3 extends over 14 amino acids. V was shortened by 3 bases and J by 5 bases, with 13 bases between the two germline ends.

The chain combines TRBV28 with TRBJ2-7, with TRBD2 matching over 9 bases. This CDR3 region has 15 residues. CDR1 and CDR2 from the germline V gene are MDHEN and SYDVKM. Unmatched junction bases numbered 5, after V lost 3 bases and J lost 2 bases. The CDR3 DNA follows: TGTGCCAGCAGTTTCGGGCTAGCGGGGACCTACGAGCAGTACTTC. This codes for CASSFGLAGTYEQYF.